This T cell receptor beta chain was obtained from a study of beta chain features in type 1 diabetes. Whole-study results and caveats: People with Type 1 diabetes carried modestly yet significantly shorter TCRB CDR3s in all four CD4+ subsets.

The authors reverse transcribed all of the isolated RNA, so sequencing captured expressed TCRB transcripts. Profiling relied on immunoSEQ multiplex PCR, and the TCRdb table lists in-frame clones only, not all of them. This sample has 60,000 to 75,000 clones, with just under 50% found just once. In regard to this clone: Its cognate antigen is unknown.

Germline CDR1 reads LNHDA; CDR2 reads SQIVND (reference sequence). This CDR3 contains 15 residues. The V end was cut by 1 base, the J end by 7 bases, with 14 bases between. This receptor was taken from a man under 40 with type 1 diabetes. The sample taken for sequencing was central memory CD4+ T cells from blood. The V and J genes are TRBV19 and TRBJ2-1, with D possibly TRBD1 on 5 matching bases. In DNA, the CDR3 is TGTGCCAGTAGTATAGTAGACAGTTTGAGGAATGAGCAGTTCTTC. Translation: CASSIVDSLRNEQFF.